This TCR beta chain emerged from a study of prognosis after radiotherapy for stage I lung cancer. Whole-study context: Stage I non-small cell lung cancer patients were enrolled in Nanjing, China. This enrollment took place between April 2018 and early 2019.

As for this clonotype: A much larger clonotype is one base distant, so this may be a read error.

Trimming left V 0 bases short and J 7 bases short, with 13 bases between. CDR1 SGHKS and CDR2 YYEKEE come from the germline V gene (reference sequence). CDR3 length: 15 amino acids. The authors amplified TCR beta CDR3 from genomic DNA using two-round multiplex PCR. Initially, in first-round PCR, primers specific to each TRBV and TRBJ gene were used. MiXCR, applied by TCRdb to the multiplex PCR reads, yields one record per CDR3 protein. The sample contains roughly 26,000 distinct CDR3 sequences, around 32% of which appear only once. On CT and PET/CT, all patients were node-negative, and none had prior chemotherapy, radiotherapy or other malignancies.

The chain employs TRBV5-5 and TRBJ1-4; the D gene is possibly TRBD1 (5 bases). The TCR originated in a donor older than 45 with non-small cell lung cancer. The specimen was PBMCs, collected before or after stereotactic body radiation therapy (not recorded which). The CDR3 spells CASSLAVGTGEKLFF. The CDR3 nucleotides read TGTGCCAGCAGCTTGGCCGTAGGGACTGGTGAAAAACTGTTTTTT.